Below, one T cell receptor (beta chain) is given with its context. CDR3 length equals 14 residues. Trimming took off 6 bases at V and 4 bases at J, with 15 bases between the two ends. Germline V CDR1 and CDR2: SNHLY, FYNNEI. Full-length variable regions came from constant-region reverse primers plus semi-nested Nested Universal Primer A PCR. MiXCR was run by TCRdb on the 5' RACE reads, yielding one entry per CDR3 protein. The data hold about 57,000 distinct CDR3 sequences, with more than 25% observed a single time. The sorted Tregs were CD4+CD25+CD127-/low cells. Sequenced input: tumor-infiltrating Tregs sorted from the breast tumor. The chain joins TRBV2 to TRBJ2-5; D ambiguous. The receptor was derived from a female donor with breast cancer. CDR3 nucleotides: TGTGCCAGCAGCGCACGGCTGGTGTCAGAGACCCAGTACTTC. Residues: CASSARLVSETQYF.